This T cell receptor beta chain appears in the sequencing data of a study of T-cell reconstitution after alpha-beta-depleted transplantation in children. Preparation of the TCRbeta library involved a method that used unique molecular identifiers. TCRdb reprocessed the PCR reads with MiXCR, giving one entry per CDR3 protein. The sample comprises around 78,000 distinct CDR3 sequences, approximately 7.3% of which are singletons, and around 2.5% rests with the top ten. This clonotype was seen repeatedly, ten times or more. The junction had 4 bases not matched to a gene; V was cut back by 0 bases and J by 3 bases. The CDR3 contains 15 residues. Germline-derived CDR1 and CDR2 are DFQATT and SNEGSKA (reference sequence).

The chain employs TRBV20-1 and TRBJ2-1, with 8 bases identical to TRBD1. This TCR came from a human donor who donated a stem cell graft to a child with acute lymphoblastic leukemia. Sequences were derived from PBMCs from the stem cell graft donor, sampled from the stem cell graft. The CDR3 nucleotides are TGCAGTGCTAGAGATCCACAGGGGGGCTACAATGAGCAGTTCTTC. Protein product: CSARDPQGGYNEQFF.